A selection of T cell receptor beta chains follows, all from one sample in a study of blood T cell repertoires in COVID-19. Profiled with immunoSEQ multiplex PCR; TCRdb holds only in-frame clones, not every one. The sample contains about 69,000 clones, 82% of which appear only once. The material sequenced was peripheral blood. The receptors originated from a woman older than 75 with acute or convalescent COVID-19. Both conserved end residues are part of each CDR3. Each record gives: D gene, V gene, J gene, CDR3 protein, CDR3 DNA. D genes are given only for firm matches.

TRBD2,TRBV4-2,TRBJ2-7,CASSQGRFLAGEEQYF,TGTGCCAGCAGCCAAGGAAGGTTCCTTGCGGGGGAAGAGCAGTACTTC
TRBD1,TRBV5-1,TRBJ2-1,CASSLGYRGNEQFF,TGCGCCAGCAGCTTAGGCTACAGGGGCAATGAGCAGTTCTTC
.,TRBV19,TRBJ2-3,CASSIDPSTDTQYF,TGTGCCAGTAGTATAGACCCCTCCACAGATACGCAGTATTTT
TRBD1,TRBV19,TRBJ1-5,CASSFTGTGGNQPQHF,TGTGCCAGTAGTTTTACCGGGACAGGGGGTAACCAGCCCCAGCATTTT
.,TRBV29-1,TRBJ1-1,CSVGRGNTEAFF,TGCAGCGTGGGCAGGGGGAACACTGAAGCTTTCTTT
.,TRBV6-6,TRBJ1-1,CASSMYTEAFF,TGTGCCAGCAGCATGTACACTGAAGCTTTCTTT
.,TRBV18,TRBJ1-3,CASSPSRQRSGNTIYF,TGTGCCAGCTCACCATCGAGGCAGAGATCTGGAAACACCATATATTTT
.,TRBV3-1/TRBV3-2,TRBJ1-1,CASSQDLGGGGAEAFF,TGTGCCAGCAGCCAAGATCTTGGGGGCGGGGGGGCTGAAGCTTTCTTT
TRBD1,TRBV14,TRBJ2-2,CASSRTGVGELFF,TGTGCCAGCAGCCGGACAGGGGTCGGGGAGCTGTTTTTT
TRBD2,TRBV7-2,TRBJ2-2,CASSSGTSGATGELFF,TGTGCCAGCAGCTCTGGGACTAGCGGGGCCACCGGGGAGCTGTTTTTT
.,TRBV7-9,TRBJ1-6,CASSPGEGGNSPLHF,TGTGCCAGCAGCCCTGGGGAGGGAGGGAATTCACCCCTCCACTTT
TRBD2,TRBV7-2,TRBJ2-3,CASSLGVLAGGYSTDTQYF,TGTGCCAGCAGCTTAGGGGTGTTAGCGGGGGGGTATAGCACAGATACGCAGTATTTT
TRBD2,TRBV4-1,TRBJ2-3,CASSQLLAGNTDTQYF,TGCGCCAGCAGCCAACTGCTAGCGGGGAACACAGATACGCAGTATTTT
TRBD2,TRBV6-1,TRBJ2-1,CASSLGLAGVMFF,TGTGCCAGCAGTCTAGGACTAGCGGGGGTGATGTTCTTC
TRBD1,TRBV5-4,TRBJ2-3,CASSLGQGARDTQYF,TGTGCCAGCAGCTTGGGGCAGGGGGCAAGAGATACGCAGTATTTT
TRBD2,TRBV5-1,TRBJ2-1,CASSIGLAGTRDEQFF,TGCGCCAGCAGCATTGGACTAGCGGGGACCCGGGATGAGCAGTTCTTC
.,TRBV19,TRBJ2-1,CASSINYDNEQFF,TGTGCCAGTAGTATAAACTACGACAATGAGCAGTTCTTC